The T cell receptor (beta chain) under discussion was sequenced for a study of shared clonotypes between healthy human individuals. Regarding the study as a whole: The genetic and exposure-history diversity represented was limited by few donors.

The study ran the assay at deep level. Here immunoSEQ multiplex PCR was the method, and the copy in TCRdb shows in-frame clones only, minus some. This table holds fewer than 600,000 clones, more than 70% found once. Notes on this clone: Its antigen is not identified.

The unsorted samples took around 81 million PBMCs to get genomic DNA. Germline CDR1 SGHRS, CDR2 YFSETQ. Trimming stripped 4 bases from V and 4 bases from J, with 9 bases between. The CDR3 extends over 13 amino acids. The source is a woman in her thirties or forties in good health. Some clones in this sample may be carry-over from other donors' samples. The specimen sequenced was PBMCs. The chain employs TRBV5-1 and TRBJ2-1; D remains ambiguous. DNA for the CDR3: TGCGCCAGCAGCGGAAGAGGTTACAATGAGCAGTTCTTC. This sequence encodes CASSGRGYNEQFF.